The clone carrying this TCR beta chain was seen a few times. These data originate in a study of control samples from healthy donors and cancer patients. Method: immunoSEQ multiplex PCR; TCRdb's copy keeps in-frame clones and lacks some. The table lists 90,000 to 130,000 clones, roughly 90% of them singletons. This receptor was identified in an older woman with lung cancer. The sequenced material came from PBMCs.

CDR3 in amino acids: CASSLGPSNEKLFF. As DNA, the CDR3 is TGTGCCAGCAGCCTTGGACCCTCTAATGAAAAACTGTTTTTT. The chain has TRBV3-1 (or the pseudogene TRBV3-2) and TRBJ1-4; D not resolved. Germline assignment: CDR1 LGHDT and CDR2 YNNKEL (reference sequence). The CDR3 is 14 amino acids. Trimming left V 4 bases short and J 3 bases short, with 9 bases between.